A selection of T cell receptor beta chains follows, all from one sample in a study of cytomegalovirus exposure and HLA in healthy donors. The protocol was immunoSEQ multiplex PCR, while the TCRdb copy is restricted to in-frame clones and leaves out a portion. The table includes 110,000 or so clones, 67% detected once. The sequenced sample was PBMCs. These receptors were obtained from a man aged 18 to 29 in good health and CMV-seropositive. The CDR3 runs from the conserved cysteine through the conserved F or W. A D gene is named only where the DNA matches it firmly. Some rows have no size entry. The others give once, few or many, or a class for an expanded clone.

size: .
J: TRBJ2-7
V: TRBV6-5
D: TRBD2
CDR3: CASSLAGGRLYEQYF
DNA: TGTGCCAGCAGCCTAGCGGGGGGCCGCCTCTACGAGCAGTACTTC

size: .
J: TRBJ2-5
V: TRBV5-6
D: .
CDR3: CASSLQGTQETQYF
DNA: TGTGCCAGCAGCTTGCAAGGGACTCAAGAGACCCAGTACTTC

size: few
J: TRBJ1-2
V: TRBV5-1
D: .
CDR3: CASSLANGGVGYGYTF
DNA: TGCGCCAGCAGCTTGGCAAACGGGGGAGTGGGCTATGGCTACACCTTC

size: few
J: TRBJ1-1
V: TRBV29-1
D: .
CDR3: CSVEDTGQLTEAFF
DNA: TGCAGCGTTGAAGATACCGGACAGCTCACTGAAGCTTTCTTT

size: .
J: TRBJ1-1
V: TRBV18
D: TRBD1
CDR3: CASSPSQGDQNTEAFF
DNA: TGTGCCAGCTCACCAAGTCAGGGGGATCAGAACACTGAAGCTTTCTTT

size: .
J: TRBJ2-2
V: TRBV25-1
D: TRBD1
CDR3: CASSDRTGITGELFF
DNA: TGTGCCAGCAGTGACAGGACAGGAATCACCGGGGAGCTGTTTTTT

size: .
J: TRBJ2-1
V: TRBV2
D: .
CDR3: CASRATGRLAFF
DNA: TGTGCCAGCAGGGCTACAGGGAGATTGGCGTTCTTC

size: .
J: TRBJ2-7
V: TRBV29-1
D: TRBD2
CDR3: CSVVAGTSYEQYF
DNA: TGCAGCGTTGTAGCGGGGACTTCCTACGAGCAGTACTTC

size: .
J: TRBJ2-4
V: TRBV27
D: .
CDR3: CASSFAGPRGGDIQYF
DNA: TGTGCCAGCAGTTTCGCAGGGCCAAGGGGGGGGGACATTCAGTACTTC

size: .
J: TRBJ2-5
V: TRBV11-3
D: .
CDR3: CASSPGSAGWSVETQYF
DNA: TGTGCCAGCAGCCCAGGGTCAGCAGGGTGGAGCGTTGAGACCCAGTACTTC

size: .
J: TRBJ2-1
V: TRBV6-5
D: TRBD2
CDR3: CASSRGGTSYNEQFF
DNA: TGTGCCAGCAGCCGCGGGGGGACCTCCTACAATGAGCAGTTCTTC

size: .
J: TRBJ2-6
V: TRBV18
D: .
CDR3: CASSPYRDSGANVLTF
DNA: TGTGCCAGCTCACCCTACAGGGACTCTGGGGCCAACGTCCTGACTTTC

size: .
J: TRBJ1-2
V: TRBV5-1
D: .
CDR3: CASSPDNRVHGYTF
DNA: TGCGCCAGCAGCCCCGATAACAGGGTTCATGGCTACACCTTC

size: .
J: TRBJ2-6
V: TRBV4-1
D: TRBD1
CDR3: CASSQEQGSGANVLTF
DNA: TGCGCCAGCAGCCAGGAACAGGGGTCTGGGGCCAACGTCCTGACTTTC

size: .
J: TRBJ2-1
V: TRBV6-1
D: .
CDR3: CASSVRGLESYNEQFF
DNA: TGTGCCAGCAGTGTGCGGGGGCTCGAATCCTACAATGAGCAGTTCTTC

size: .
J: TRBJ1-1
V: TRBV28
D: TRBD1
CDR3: CASSPGTGKAFF
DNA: TGTGCCAGCAGTCCGGGGACAGGGAAAGCTTTCTTT

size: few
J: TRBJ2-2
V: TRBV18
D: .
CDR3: CASSLVTGANTGELFF
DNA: TGTGCCAGCTCACTCGTGACAGGAGCGAACACCGGGGAGCTGTTTTTT

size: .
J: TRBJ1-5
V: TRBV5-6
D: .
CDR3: CASSLRGARNQPQHF
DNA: TGTGCCAGCAGCTTGCGGGGGGCCCGAAATCAGCCCCAGCATTTT

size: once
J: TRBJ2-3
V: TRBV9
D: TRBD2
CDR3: CASSVGGGNTQYF
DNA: TGTGCCAGCAGCGTAGGGGGGGGAAATACGCAGTATTTT

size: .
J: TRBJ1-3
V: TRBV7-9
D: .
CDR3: CAAGGRNTIYF
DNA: TGTGCAGCAGGCGGGCGAAACACCATATATTTT

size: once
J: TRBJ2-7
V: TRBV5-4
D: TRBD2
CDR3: CASSFASGGFEQYF
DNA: TGTGCCAGCAGCTTCGCTAGCGGGGGGTTTGAGCAGTACTTC

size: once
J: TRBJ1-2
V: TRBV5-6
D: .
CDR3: CASSLGGSGYTF
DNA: TGTGCCAGCAGTTTGGGAGGATCCGGCTACACCTTC

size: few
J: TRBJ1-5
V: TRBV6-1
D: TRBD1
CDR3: CASSTGENQPQHF
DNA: TGTGCCAGCAGCACAGGGGAAAATCAGCCCCAGCATTTT

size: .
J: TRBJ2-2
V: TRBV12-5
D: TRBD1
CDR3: CASGLTDRVNTGELFF
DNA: TGTGCTAGTGGTTTGACGGACAGGGTGAACACCGGGGAGCTGTTTTTT

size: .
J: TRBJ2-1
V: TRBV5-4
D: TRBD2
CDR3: CASTSRGSGDRNEQFF
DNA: TGTGCCAGCACCTCCCGTGGTAGCGGGGACCGGAATGAGCAGTTCTTC

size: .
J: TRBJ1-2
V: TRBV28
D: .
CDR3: CASSLEGVGYTF
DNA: TGTGCCAGCAGTTTAGAGGGGGTGGGCTACACCTTC

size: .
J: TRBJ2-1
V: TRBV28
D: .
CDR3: CASSKYGDYSYNEQFF
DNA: TGTGCCAGCAGTAAGTATGGAGACTATTCCTACAATGAGCAGTTCTTC

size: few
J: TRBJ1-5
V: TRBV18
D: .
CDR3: CASSPQGGNQPQHF
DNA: TGTGCCAGCTCTCCGCAGGGCGGCAATCAGCCCCAGCATTTT

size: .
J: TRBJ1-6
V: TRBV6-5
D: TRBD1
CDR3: CASRTGQGPSPLHF
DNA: TGTGCCAGCAGGACGGGACAGGGGCCTTCACCCCTCCACTTT

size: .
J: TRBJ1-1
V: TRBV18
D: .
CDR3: CASSPGVGDTEAFF
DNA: TGTGCCAGCTCACCAGGGGTAGGGGACACTGAAGCTTTCTTT

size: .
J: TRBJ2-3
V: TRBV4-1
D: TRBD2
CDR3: CASSQAPSLAGGPSADTQYF
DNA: TGCGCCAGCAGCCAAGCTCCATCACTAGCGGGGGGGCCTTCGGCAGATACGCAGTATTTT

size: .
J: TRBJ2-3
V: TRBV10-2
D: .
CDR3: CASSGSFRTTSPDTQYF
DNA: TGCGCCAGCAGTGGTTCGTTTAGGACTACTTCCCCAGATACGCAGTATTTT

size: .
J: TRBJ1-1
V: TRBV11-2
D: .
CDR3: CASSSYTEAFF
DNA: TGTGCCAGCAGCTCTTACACTGAAGCTTTCTTT

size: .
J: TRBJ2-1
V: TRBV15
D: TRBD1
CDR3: CATSGLQGNPYNEQFF
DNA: TGTGCCACCAGCGGGCTACAGGGGAACCCCTACAATGAGCAGTTCTTC

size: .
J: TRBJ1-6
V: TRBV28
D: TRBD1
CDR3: CASSPTGTGEFSSPLHF
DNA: TGTGCCAGCAGCCCGACCGGGACAGGGGAGTTCAGTTCACCCCTCCACTTT